This T cell receptor (beta chain) comes out of a study of Ad26.COV2.S vaccination and SARS-CoV-2 variants. Overall study context: By the intramuscular route, Ad26.COV2.S was given once, or twice 56 days apart. Whole-study results and caveats: Measures of TCR breadth and depth may have fallen short of total T cell responses. Comparability of non-spike TCR breadth was observed across vaccine and placebo recipients.

Treatment in this sample: some 20 received Ad26.COV2.S at low or high dose, single or two shots; about 5 received placebo; per-sample allocation not given. Sample collection was performed on day 63 after the first vaccine or placebo injection. Whoever gave the sample was an adult aged 18-55 years in Boston. Trimming removed 6 bases from V and 3 bases from J; junction bases left unmatched: 4. CDR3 size: 13 residues. The protocol was immunoSEQ multiplex PCR, while the TCRdb copy is restricted to in-frame clones and leaves out a portion. The sample lists over 400,000 clones; less than 95% were seen once. Concerning this clone itself: Its antigen is undetermined.

The clonotype comes from a person between 18 and 65 years old who received the Ad26.COV2.S COVID-19 vaccine or a placebo. The chain couples TRBV12-3 or TRBV12-4 to TRBJ2-7; 8 bases align to TRBD1. Sequences were derived from peripheral blood, sampled in a trial of Ad26.COV2.S vaccine versus placebo. CDR3 sequence (DNA): TGTGCCAGCAGGACAGGGGAAGGCTACGAGCAGTACTTC. Protein product: CASRTGEGYEQYF.